This TCR beta chain was captured in a study of cytomegalovirus exposure and HLA in healthy donors. Study details: Among the roughly 370 genotyped donors, less than 85% were placed in the Caucasian-associated ancestry cluster.

Whole-study findings and limits: Accurate prediction of HLA-A and HLA-B alleles (for most subjects) was reportedly achieved from TCR beta sequences. The classifier reportedly diagnosed cytomegalovirus status with high specificity and sensitivity.

In the PCR, 60 Vbeta and 13 Jbeta primers were used. Authors' analysis steps: Counted up in a later analysis, unique TCR beta chains came to 65 million to 100 million, with around 9.9 million shared. Assay used: immunoSEQ multiplex PCR; TCRdb lists only in-frame clones, some missing. Clone size and V and J calls were adopted from that table, with D and trimming inferred from the DNA. The data contain over 100,000 clones, 85% to 90% of them singletons. To note about this clone: Its matching antigen is unknown.

The V gene's germline CDR1 is MGHRA and CDR2 YSYEKL. This CDR3 is 17 amino acids long. Unmatched junction bases numbered 6, after V lost 4 bases and J lost 0 bases. This sequence joins TRBV4-1 and TRBJ2-1, with 10 bases fitting TRBD2. The sequence came from a woman between 25 and 40 years old in good health and CMV-seronegative. Sequencing was carried out using PBMCs. CDR3 region: CASSPGLARGSYNEQFF. Written as DNA, the CDR3 is TGCGCCAGCAGCCCGGGACTAGCGAGGGGCTCCTACAATGAGCAGTTCTTC.